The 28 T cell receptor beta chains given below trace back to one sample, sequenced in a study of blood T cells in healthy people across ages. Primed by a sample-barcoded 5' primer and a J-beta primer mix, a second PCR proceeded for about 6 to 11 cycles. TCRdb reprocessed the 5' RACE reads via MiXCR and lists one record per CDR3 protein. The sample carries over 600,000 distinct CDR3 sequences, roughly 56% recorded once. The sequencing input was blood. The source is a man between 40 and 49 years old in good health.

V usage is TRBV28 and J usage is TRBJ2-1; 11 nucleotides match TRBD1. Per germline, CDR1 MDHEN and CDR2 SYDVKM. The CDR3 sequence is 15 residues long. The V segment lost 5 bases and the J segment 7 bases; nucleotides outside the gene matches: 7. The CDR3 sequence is CASSPGTGGQNEQFF. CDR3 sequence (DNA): TGTGCCAGCAGTCCCGGGACAGGGGGACAAAATGAGCAGTTCTTC.

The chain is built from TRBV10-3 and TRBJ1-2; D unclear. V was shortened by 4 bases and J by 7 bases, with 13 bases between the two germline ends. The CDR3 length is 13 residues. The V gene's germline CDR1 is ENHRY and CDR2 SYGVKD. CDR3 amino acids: CAISVTGELGYTF. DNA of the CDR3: TGTGCCATCAGTGTCACGGGTGAGCTTGGCTACACCTTC.

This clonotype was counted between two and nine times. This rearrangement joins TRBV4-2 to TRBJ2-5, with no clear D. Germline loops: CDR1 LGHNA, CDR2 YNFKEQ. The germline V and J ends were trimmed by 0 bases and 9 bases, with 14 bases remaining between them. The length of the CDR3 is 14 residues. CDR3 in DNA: TGTGCCAGCAGCCAAGATCTTAAGGCTCCGCCCCAGTACTTC. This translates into CASSQDLKAPPQYF.

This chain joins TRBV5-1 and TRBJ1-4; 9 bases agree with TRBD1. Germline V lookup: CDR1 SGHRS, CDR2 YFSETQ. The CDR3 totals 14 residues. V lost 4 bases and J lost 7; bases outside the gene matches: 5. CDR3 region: CASSAGQGGEKLFF. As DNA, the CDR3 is TGCGCCAGCAGCGCGGGACAGGGTGGTGAAAAACTGTTTTTT.

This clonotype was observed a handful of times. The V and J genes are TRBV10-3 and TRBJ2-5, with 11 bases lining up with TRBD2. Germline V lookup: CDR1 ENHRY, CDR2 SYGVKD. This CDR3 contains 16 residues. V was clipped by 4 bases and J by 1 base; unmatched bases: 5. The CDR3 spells CAISGLAGGRQETQYF. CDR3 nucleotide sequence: TGTGCCATCAGTGGCCTAGCGGGAGGACGCCAAGAGACCCAGTACTTC.

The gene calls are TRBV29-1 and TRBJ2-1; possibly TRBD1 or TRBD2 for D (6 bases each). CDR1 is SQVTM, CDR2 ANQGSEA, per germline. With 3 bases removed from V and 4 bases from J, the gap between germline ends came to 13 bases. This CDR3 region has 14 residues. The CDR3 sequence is CSVDSGAGYNEQFF. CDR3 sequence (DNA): TGCAGCGTTGACTCGGGGGCGGGATACAATGAGCAGTTCTTC.

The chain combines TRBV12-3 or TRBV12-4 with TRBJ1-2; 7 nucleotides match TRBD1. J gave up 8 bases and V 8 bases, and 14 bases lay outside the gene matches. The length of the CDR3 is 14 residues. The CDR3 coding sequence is TGTGCCAGCGCGAGACAGGGTTTTTTAGCGGGCTACACCTTC. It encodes CASARQGFLAGYTF.

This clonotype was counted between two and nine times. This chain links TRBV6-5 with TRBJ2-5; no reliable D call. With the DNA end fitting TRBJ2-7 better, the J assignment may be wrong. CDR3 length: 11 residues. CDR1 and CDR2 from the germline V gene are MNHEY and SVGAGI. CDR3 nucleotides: TGTGCCACCATCGATGCCTACGAGCAGTACTTC. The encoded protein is CATIDAYEQYF.

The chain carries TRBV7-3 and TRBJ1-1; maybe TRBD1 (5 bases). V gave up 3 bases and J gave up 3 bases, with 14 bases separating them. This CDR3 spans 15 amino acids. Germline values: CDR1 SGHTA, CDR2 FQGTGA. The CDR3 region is CASSLPAQGDTEAFF. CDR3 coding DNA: TGTGCCAGCAGCTTGCCCGCCCAGGGAGACACTGAAGCTTTCTTT.

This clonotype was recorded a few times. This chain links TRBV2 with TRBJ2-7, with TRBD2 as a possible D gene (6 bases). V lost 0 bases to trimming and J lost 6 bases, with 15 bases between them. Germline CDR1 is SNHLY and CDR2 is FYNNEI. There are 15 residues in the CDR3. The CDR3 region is CASSEARGSDAEQYF. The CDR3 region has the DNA TGTGCCAGCAGTGAAGCCCGGGGGAGTGATGCCGAGCAGTACTTC.

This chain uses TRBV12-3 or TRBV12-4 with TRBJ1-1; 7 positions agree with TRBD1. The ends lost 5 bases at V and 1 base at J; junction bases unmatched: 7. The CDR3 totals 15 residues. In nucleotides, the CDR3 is TGTGCCAGCAGTCGCGACACAGGGGAGAACACTGAAGCTTTCTTT. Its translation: CASSRDTGENTEAFF.

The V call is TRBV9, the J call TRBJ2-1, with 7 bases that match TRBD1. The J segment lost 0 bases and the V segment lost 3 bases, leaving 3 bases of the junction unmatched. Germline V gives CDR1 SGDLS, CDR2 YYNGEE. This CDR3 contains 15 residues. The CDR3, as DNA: TGTGCCAGCAGCGAACAGGGGAGCTCCTACAATGAGCAGTTCTTC. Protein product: CASSEQGSSYNEQFF.

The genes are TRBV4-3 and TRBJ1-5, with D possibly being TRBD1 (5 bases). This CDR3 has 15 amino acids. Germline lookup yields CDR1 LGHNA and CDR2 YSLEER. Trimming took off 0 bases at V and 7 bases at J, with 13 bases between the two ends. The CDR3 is CASSQEGARDQPQHF. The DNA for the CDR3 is TGCGCCAGCAGCCAAGAGGGAGCCAGGGACCAGCCCCAGCATTTT.

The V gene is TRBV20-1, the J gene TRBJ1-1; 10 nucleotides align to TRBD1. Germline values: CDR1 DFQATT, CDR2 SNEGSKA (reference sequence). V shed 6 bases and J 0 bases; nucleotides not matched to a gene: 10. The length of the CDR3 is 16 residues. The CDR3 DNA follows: TGCAGTGCGATCGACAGGGGGCTTCGTATGAACACTGAAGCTTTCTTT. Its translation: CSAIDRGLRMNTEAFF.

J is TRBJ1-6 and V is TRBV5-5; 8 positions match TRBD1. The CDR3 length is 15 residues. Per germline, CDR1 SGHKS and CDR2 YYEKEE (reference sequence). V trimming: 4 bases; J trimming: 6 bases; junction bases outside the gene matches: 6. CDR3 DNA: TGTGCCAGCAGCCTCAGAGACAGGGGTAATTCACCCCTCCACTTT. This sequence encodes CASSLRDRGNSPLHF.

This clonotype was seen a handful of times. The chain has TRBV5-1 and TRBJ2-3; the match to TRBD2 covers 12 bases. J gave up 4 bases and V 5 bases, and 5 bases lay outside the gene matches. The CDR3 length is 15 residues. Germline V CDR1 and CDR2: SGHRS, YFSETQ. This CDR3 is CASRLAGGDADTQYF. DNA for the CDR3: TGCGCCAGCAGACTAGCGGGAGGTGACGCAGATACGCAGTATTTT.

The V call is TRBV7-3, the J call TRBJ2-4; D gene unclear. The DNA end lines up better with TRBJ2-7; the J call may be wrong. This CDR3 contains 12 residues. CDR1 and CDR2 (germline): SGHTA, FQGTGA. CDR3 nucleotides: TGTGCCAGAACCGACCGCCCTTACGAGCAGTACTTC. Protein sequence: CARTDRPYEQYF.

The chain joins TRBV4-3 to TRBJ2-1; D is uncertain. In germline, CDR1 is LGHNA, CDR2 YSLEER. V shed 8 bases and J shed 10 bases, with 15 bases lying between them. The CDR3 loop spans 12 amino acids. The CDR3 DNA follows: TGCGCCAGCGGGAACAGTGCGAACGAGCAGTTCTTC. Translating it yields CASGNSANEQFF.

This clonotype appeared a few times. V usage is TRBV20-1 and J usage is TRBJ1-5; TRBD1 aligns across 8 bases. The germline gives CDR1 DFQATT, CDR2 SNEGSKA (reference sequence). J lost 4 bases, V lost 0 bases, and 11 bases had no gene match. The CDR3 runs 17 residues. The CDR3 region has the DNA TGCAGTGCTAGAGATAAGGGAGGCAGGGGGCGAAATCAGCCCCAGCATTTT. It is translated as CSARDKGGRGRNQPQHF.

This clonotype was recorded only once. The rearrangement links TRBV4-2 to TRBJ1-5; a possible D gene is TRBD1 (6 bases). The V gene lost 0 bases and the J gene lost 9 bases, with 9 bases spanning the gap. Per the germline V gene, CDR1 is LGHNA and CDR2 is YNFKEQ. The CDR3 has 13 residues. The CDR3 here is CASSQDRTAPQHF. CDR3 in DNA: TGTGCCAGCAGCCAAGATCGGACAGCGCCCCAGCATTTT.

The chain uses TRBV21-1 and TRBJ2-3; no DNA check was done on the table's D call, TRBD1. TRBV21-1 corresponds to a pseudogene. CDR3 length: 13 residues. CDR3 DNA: TGTGCCAGCGAGGGGGACCGCTCAGATACGCAGTATTTT. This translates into CASEGDRSDTQYF.

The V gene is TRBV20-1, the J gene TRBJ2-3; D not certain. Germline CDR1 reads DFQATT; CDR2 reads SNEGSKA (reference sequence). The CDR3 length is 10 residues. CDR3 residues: CSRVGDTQYF. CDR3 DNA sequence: TGCAGCCGGGTGGGCGATACGCAGTATTTT.

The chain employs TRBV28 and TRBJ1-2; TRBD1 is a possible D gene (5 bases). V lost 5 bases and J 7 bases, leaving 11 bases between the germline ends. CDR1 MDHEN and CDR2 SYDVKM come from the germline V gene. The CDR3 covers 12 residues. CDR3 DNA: TGTGCCAGCAGTGAAGGGGTCCGTGGCTACACCTTC. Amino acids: CASSEGVRGYTF.

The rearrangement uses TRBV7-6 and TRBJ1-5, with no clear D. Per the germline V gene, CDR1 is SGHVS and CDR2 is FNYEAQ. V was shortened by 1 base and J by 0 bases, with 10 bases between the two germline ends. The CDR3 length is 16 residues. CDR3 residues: CASSLGTEYSNQPQHF. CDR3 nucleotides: TGTGCCAGCAGCTTAGGGACGGAGTATAGCAATCAGCCCCAGCATTTT.

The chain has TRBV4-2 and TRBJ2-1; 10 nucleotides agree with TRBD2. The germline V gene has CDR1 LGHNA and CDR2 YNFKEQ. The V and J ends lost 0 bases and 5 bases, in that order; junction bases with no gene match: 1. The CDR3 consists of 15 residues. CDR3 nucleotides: TGTGCCAGCAGCCAAGAAGCGGGGGGGCACAATGAGCAGTTCTTC. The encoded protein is CASSQEAGGHNEQFF.

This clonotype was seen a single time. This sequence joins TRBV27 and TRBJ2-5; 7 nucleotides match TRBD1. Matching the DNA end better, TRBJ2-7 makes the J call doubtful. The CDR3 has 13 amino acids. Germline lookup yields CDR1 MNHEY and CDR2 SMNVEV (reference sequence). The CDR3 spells CASGQTGNYEQYF. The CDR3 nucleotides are TGTGCCAGCGGCCAGACAGGGAACTACGAGCAGTACTTC.

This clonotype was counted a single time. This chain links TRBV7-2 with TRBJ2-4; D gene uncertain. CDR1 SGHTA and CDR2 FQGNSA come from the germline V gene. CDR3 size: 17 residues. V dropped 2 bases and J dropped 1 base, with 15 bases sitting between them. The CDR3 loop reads CASSLFALSVAKNIQYF. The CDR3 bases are TGTGCCAGCAGCTTATTTGCCCTTAGTGTCGCCAAAAACATTCAGTACTTC.

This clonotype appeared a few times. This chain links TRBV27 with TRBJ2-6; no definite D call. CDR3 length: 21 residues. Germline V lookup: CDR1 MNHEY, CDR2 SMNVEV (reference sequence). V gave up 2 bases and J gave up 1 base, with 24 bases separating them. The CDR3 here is CASSLTVVLGSLISGANVLTF. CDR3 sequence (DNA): TGTGCCAGCAGTTTAACCGTCGTATTGGGAAGCCTTATATCTGGGGCCAACGTCCTGACTTTC.